These 19 T cell receptor beta chains were sequenced from one sample in a study of blood T cell repertoires in COVID-19 (dated by TCRdb to about 2020). The method was the immunoSEQ multiplex PCR assay. TCRdb took this table from immuneACCESS and kept in-frame rearrangements with V and J called. Such tables lack part of the clones; where checked against another copy, unresolved V genes explain under half of the gap, and the rest is unexplained. This sample lists over 130,000 clones; about nine tenths were detected once. About 4.1% of the sample goes to the ten largest clones. The sample comprised peripheral blood. The source of these receptors is a woman aged 60-75 years with active or convalescent COVID-19.

The chain is built from TRBV6-5 and TRBJ1-5; unclear D gene. Trimming pared 6 bases from V and 1 base from J, leaving 10 bases between. The CDR3 loop spans 14 amino acids. Germline V lookup: CDR1 MNHEY, CDR2 SVGAGI. The CDR3 reads CASRDNWSNQPQHF. The DNA of the CDR3 is TGTGCCAGCAGAGATAACTGGAGCAATCAGCCCCAGCATTTT.

This chain links TRBV4-1 with TRBJ2-3; 7 bases are shared with TRBD2. V was clipped by 1 base and J by 4 bases; unmatched bases: 8. Germline values: CDR1 MGHRA, CDR2 YSYEKL. The CDR3 has 16 residues. The CDR3 region has the DNA TGCGCCAGCAGCCAAGGTCCAAGCGGGGCACCAGATACGCAGTATTTT. Encoded protein: CASSQGPSGAPDTQYF.

This sequence joins TRBV7-9 and TRBJ1-3, with D uncertain. Germline lookup yields CDR1 SEHNR and CDR2 FQNEAQ (reference sequence). The CDR3 extends over 18 amino acids. Trimming pared 2 bases from V and 0 bases from J, leaving 17 bases between. The CDR3 DNA reads TGTGCCAGCAGCTTATTTCCCCAACCGTCGGGCTCTGGAAACACCATATATTTT. Translation gives CASSLFPQPSGSGNTIYF.

The genes are TRBV7-2 and TRBJ1-1; TRBD1 might be the D (5 bases). This CDR3 has 16 amino acids. CDR1 SGHTA and CDR2 FQGNSA come from the germline V gene. Trimming took off 5 bases at V and 1 base at J, with 17 bases between the two ends. Here the CDR3 reads CASSALIGGGNTEAFF. Here the CDR3 DNA reads TGTGCCAGCAGCGCCCTGATTGGGGGAGGGAACACTGAAGCTTTCTTT.

The chain is built from TRBV29-1 and TRBJ1-1; 7 bases fit TRBD1. The CDR3 runs to 13 residues. J was trimmed by 4 bases and V by 4 bases; bases with no gene match: 6. Per germline, CDR1 SQVTM and CDR2 ANQGSEA. The CDR3 is CSVVEGAGTEAFF. The CDR3 DNA is TGCAGCGTTGTGGAGGGGGCGGGCACTGAAGCTTTCTTT.

The gene calls are TRBV19 and TRBJ1-6, with 10 bases matching TRBD1. From germline, CDR1 is LNHDA and CDR2 SQIVND (reference sequence). This CDR3 region has 14 residues. J gave up 6 bases and V 5 bases, and 1 base lay outside the gene matches. The CDR3 here is CASSGQGGNSPLHF. DNA of the CDR3: TGTGCCAGTAGTGGACAGGGGGGTAATTCACCCCTCCACTTT.

The rearrangement joins TRBV15 to TRBJ1-5; D might be TRBD1 (5 bases). Germline assignment: CDR1 LNHNV and CDR2 YYDKDF (reference sequence). The CDR3 loop spans 13 amino acids. V lost 4 bases to trimming and J lost 10 bases, with 14 bases between them. CDR3 residues: CATSKEGRLPQHF. Written as DNA, the CDR3 is TGTGCCACCAGCAAAGAGGGGAGATTACCCCAGCATTTT.

The chain couples TRBV7-2 to TRBJ1-5, with 9 bases that match TRBD1. The CDR3 extends over 15 amino acids. Germline assignment: CDR1 SGHTA and CDR2 FQGNSA. The ends lost 5 bases at V and 3 bases at J; junction bases unmatched: 5. As DNA, the CDR3 is TGTGCCAGCAGCCCACAGGGGGCTCCCAATCAGCCCCAGCATTTT. Translated: CASSPQGAPNQPQHF.

The chain uses TRBV30 and TRBJ2-7, with a weak D call TRBD1 (7 bases). Looked up from germline, CDR1 is GTSNPN and CDR2 is SVGIG (reference sequence). CDR3 length: 12 amino acids. Trimming left V 3 bases short and J 4 bases short, with 10 bases between. The CDR3 protein is CAWSRGAYEQYF. The CDR3 DNA is TGTGCCTGGAGCAGGGGGGCGTACGAGCAGTACTTC.

In DNA, the CDR3 is TGTGCCAGTAGTATAAGAGGACAGGGTATTGCCACTGAAGCTTTCTTT. It codes for CASSIRGQGIATEAFF. V gene TRBV19 combines with J gene TRBJ1-1; 8 bases align to TRBD1. The CDR3 runs to 16 residues. Trimming took 2 bases from V and 4 from J; bases not matched to a gene: 9. CDR1 and CDR2 from the germline V gene are LNHDA and SQIVND (reference sequence).

Here the CDR3 reads CASSTSSPLVPSTDTQYF. The DNA for the CDR3 is TGTGCCAGCAGCACCAGCAGCCCACTAGTGCCCTCCACAGATACGCAGTATTTT. The genes are TRBV7-2 and TRBJ2-3, with a tentative D call TRBD2 (5 bases). The CDR3 covers 18 residues. The V gene lost 5 bases and the J gene lost 2 bases, with 23 bases spanning the gap. The germline V gene encodes CDR1 SGHTA and CDR2 FQGNSA.

This chain joins TRBV24-1 and TRBJ2-1; a weak D match, TRBD2 (7 bases). The ends were cut back, 7 bases at V and 8 bases at J, with 17 bases in the middle. The CDR3 covers 14 residues. Germline V CDR1 and CDR2: KGHDR, SFDVKD. The CDR3 is CATSLGGPRDEQFF. In DNA, the CDR3 is TGTGCCACCAGCTTGGGGGGGCCGCGCGATGAGCAGTTCTTC.

V and J are TRBV9 and TRBJ2-2, with a tentative D call TRBD1 (6 bases). CDR3 length: 14 amino acids. CDR1 is SGDLS and CDR2 is YYNGEE in the germline V gene. The germline V and J ends were trimmed by 1 base and 5 bases, with 9 bases remaining between them. The CDR3 DNA reads as TGTGCCAGCAGCGTAACCCAGGGGACCGGGGAGCTGTTTTTT. Residues: CASSVTQGTGELFF.

The chain links TRBV6-1 to TRBJ1-1, with 7 nucleotides matching TRBD1. V was pared by 1 base and J by 11 bases, with 7 bases of the junction left unmatched. The length of the CDR3 is 13 residues. Germline values: CDR1 MNHNS, CDR2 SASEGT. The CDR3 is CASSEEVRGVAFF. The CDR3 region has the DNA TGTGCCAGCAGTGAAGAAGTCAGGGGGGTGGCTTTCTTT.

The table lists this clone with a few counts. The V call is TRBV5-1, the J call TRBJ1-2; D unresolved. This CDR3 contains 15 residues. Germline lookup yields CDR1 SGHRS and CDR2 YFSETQ. Between the trimmed V and J ends, which lost 0 bases and 4 bases, there was a span of 13 bases. The CDR3, as DNA: TGCGCCAGCAGCTTGGAACATCCCTCAAGCTATGGCTACACCTTC. This codes for CASSLEHPSSYGYTF. Based on the CDR3 plus reference TRBV5-1 and TRBJ1-2, the full variable domain is KAGVTQTPRYLIKTRGQQVTLSCSPISGHRSVSWYQQTPGQGLQFLFEYFSETQRNKGNFPGRFSGRQFSNSRSEMNVSTLELGDSALYLCASSLEHPSSYGYTFGSGTRLTVV.

This chain joins TRBV11-2 and TRBJ2-7; no reliable D call. Trimming removed 5 bases at V and 7 bases at J, with 9 bases between. Germline CDR1 reads SGHAT; CDR2 reads FQNNGV. The CDR3 loop spans 11 amino acids. The CDR3 bases are TGTGCCAGCAGCCCCTCGTATGAGCAGTACTTC. Its translation is CASSPSYEQYF.

This clone was recorded many times. The V gene is TRBV7-9, the J gene TRBJ1-5, with D possibly being TRBD1 (6 bases). With 1 base removed from V and 9 bases from J, the gap between germline ends came to 16 bases. The CDR3 runs 15 residues. Germline-derived CDR1 and CDR2 are SEHNR and FQNEAQ (reference sequence). The CDR3 loop reads CASSLGTGHERPQHF. CDR3 coding DNA: TGTGCCAGCAGCTTAGGGACGGGACACGAAAGGCCCCAGCATTTT.

This clone was detected a few times. The chain employs TRBV4-3 and TRBJ2-7, with D possibly being TRBD1 (6 bases). In germline, CDR1 is LGHNA, CDR2 YSLEER. Between the trimmed V and J ends, which lost 0 bases and 5 bases, there was a span of 17 bases. This CDR3 comprises 16 residues. CDR3 nucleotides: TGCGCCAGCAGCCAAGAGACGTTGCACAGGGACAACGAGCAGTACTTC. Translation: CASSQETLHRDNEQYF.

The V call is TRBV30, the J call TRBJ1-1, with unresolved D. From germline, CDR1 is GTSNPN and CDR2 SVGIG (reference sequence). Trimming pared 4 bases from V and 2 bases from J, leaving 11 bases between. The CDR3 totals 13 residues. CDR3 bases: TGTGCCTGGATCCCCGACATCAACACTGAAGCTTTCTTT. Translating gives CAWIPDINTEAFF. Complete variable domain (other parts from reference TRBV30 and TRBJ1-1): SQTIHQWPATLVQPVGSPLSLECTVEGTSNPNLYWYRQAAGRGLQLLFYSVGIGQISSEVPQNLSASRPQDRQFILSSKKLLLSDSGFYLCAWIPDINTEAFFGQGTRLTVV.